A selection of T cell receptor beta chains follows, all from one sample in a study of early T cells in non-severe SARS-CoV-2 infection. TCRdb passed the 5' RACE reads through MiXCR, listing each CDR3 protein once. The sample lists about 48,000 distinct CDR3 sequences; roughly 5.4% were seen once. Sequenced material: whole blood, taken at baseline. These receptors were taken from an adult who was a healthcare worker with PCR-confirmed SARS-CoV-2 infection or an uninfected control (not recorded which). Each CDR3 is given with its conserved first and last residue. Fields, in order: clone size, J gene, D gene, V gene, CDR3 DNA, CDR3 protein. D genes are given only for firm matches. Clone sizes are given selectively: once, few, many, or a class where the clone is expanded.

clone_size: many
j_call: TRBJ2-7
d_call: TRBD1
v_call: TRBV28
cdr3_nt: TGTGCCAGCAGACCGGGACAGGGTTTATTTGTGGACTTC
cdr3_aa: CASRPGQGLFVDF

clone_size: -
j_call: TRBJ2-1
d_call: TRBD2
v_call: TRBV27
cdr3_nt: TGTGCCAGCAGTTTATATCGCGGGGCGGGAGATAGTAGAGAGCAGTTCTTC
cdr3_aa: CASSLYRGAGDSREQFF

clone_size: medium-sized
j_call: TRBJ2-1
d_call: TRBD2
v_call: TRBV5-1
cdr3_nt: TGCGCCAGCGAAGGGACTAGCGGGAGCAATGAGCAGTTCTTC
cdr3_aa: CASEGTSGSNEQFF

clone_size: many
j_call: TRBJ2-5
d_call: TRBD2
v_call: TRBV2
cdr3_nt: TGTGCCAGCAGTGAAGCTACTAGCGGGAGGTACCTATACCAAGAGACCCAGTACTTC
cdr3_aa: CASSEATSGRYLYQETQYF

clone_size: many
j_call: TRBJ1-4
d_call: -
v_call: TRBV9
cdr3_nt: TGTGCCAGCAGCGTAGAGGGGGAACCGGGTGAAAAACTGTTTTTT
cdr3_aa: CASSVEGEPGEKLFF

clone_size: -
j_call: TRBJ2-3
d_call: TRBD1
v_call: TRBV7-8
cdr3_nt: TGTGCCAGCCGACAGGGGGGGGCGGGCTCGCCTCCAGCCACAGATACGCAGTATTTT
cdr3_aa: CASRQGGAGSPPATDTQYF

clone_size: many
j_call: TRBJ1-1
d_call: TRBD1
v_call: TRBV3-1
cdr3_nt: TGTGCCAGCAGCCAAAAACAGGGGGTCCTCACTGAAGCTTTCTTT
cdr3_aa: CASSQKQGVLTEAFF

clone_size: many
j_call: TRBJ2-3
d_call: -
v_call: TRBV27
cdr3_nt: TGTGCCAGCAGTTTCCCGGGACGAACAGATACGCAGTATTTT
cdr3_aa: CASSFPGRTDTQYF

clone_size: many
j_call: TRBJ2-7
d_call: -
v_call: TRBV12-3/TRBV12-4
cdr3_nt: TGTGCCAGCAGCATTAACTACTACGAGCAGTACTTC
cdr3_aa: CASSINYYEQYF

clone_size: many
j_call: TRBJ1-1
d_call: TRBD1
v_call: TRBV5-5
cdr3_nt: TGTGCCAGCAGCTTAGGACAGGGTCGGACTGAAGCTTTCTTT
cdr3_aa: CASSLGQGRTEAFF